This entry concerns a single T cell receptor beta chain. Its antigen is still unknown. The data derive from a study of T cell responses to AZD1222 COVID-19 vaccine. Study context: Second-dose recipients at about 4 or about 12 weeks were treated as one pooled group.

Assay: immunoSEQ multiplex PCR; the TCRdb copy retains only in-frame clones and omits some. Of more than 100,000 clones listed, roughly 88% are singletons. Study observations and caveats: Seropositive AZD1222 recipients at baseline numbered only 5 or 6. Vaccination with two AZD1222 doses was followed by a rise in Spike-specific TCR breadth and depth.

This CDR3 comprises 15 residues. Germline V gene lookup returns CDR1 LNHDA and CDR2 SQIVND (reference sequence). Trimming removed 10 bases from V and 0 bases from J, with 17 bases in between. The V gene is TRBV19, the J gene TRBJ2-3; D perhaps matches TRBD2 (6 bases). The TCR was taken from an adult in good health. The sequenced sample was peripheral blood, obtained on day 0 of AZD1222 vaccination. The CDR3 sequence is CATGGAGLSTDTQYF. In DNA, the CDR3 is TGTGCCACCGGCGGGGCGGGACTGAGCACAGATACGCAGTATTTT.